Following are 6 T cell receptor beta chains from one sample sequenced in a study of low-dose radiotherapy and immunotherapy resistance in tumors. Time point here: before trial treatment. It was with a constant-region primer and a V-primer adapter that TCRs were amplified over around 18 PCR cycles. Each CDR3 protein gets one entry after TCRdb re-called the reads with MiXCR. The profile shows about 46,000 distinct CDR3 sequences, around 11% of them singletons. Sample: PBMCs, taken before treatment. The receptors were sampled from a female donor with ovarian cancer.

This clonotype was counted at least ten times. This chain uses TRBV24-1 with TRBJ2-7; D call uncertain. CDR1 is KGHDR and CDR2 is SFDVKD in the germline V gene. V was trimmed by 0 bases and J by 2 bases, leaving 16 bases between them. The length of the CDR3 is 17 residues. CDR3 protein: CATSDLLSSTVPYEQYF. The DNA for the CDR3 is TGTGCCACCAGTGATTTGCTTTCCTCGACTGTCCCCTACGAGCAGTACTTC.

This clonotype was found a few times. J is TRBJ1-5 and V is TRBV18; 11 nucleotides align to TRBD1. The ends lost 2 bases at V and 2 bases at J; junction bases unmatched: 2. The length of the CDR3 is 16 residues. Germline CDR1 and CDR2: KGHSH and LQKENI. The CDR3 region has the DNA TGTGCCAGCTCACCAAGGGACAGGGGGGGCAATCAGCCCCAGCATTTT. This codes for CASSPRDRGGNQPQHF.

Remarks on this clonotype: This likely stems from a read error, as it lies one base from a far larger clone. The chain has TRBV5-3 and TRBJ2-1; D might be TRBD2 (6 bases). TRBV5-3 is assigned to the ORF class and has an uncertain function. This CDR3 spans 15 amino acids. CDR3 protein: CASSSLPGGAYEQFF. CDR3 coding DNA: TGTGCCAGCAGCTCCCTTCCGGGCGGGGCCTACGAGCAGTTCTTC.

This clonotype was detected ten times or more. This CDR3 is CSITGTGNTGELFF. In nucleotides, the CDR3 is TGCAGCATAACCGGGACAGGGAACACCGGGGAGCTGTTTTTT. The chain joins TRBV29-1 to TRBJ2-2; 8 bases fit TRBD1. Per the germline V gene, CDR1 is SQVTM and CDR2 is ANQGSEA. The ends lost 8 bases at V and 1 base at J; junction bases unmatched: 6. CDR3 length: 14 amino acids.

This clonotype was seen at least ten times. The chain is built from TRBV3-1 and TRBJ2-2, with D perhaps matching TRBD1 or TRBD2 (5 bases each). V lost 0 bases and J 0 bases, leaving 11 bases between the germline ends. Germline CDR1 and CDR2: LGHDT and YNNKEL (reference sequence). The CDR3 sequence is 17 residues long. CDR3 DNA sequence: TGTGCCAGCAGCCAAGATCTCATGGGGGCGAACACCGGGGAGCTGTTTTTT. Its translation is CASSQDLMGANTGELFF.

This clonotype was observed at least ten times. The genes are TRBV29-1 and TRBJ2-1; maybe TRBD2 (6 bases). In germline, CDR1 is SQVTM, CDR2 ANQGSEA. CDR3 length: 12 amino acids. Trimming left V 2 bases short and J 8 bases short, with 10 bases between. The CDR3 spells CSVELAHHEQFF. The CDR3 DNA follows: TGCAGCGTTGAACTAGCGCACCATGAGCAGTTCTTC.